One T cell receptor beta chain is described in this entry. The sample belongs to a study of early T cells in non-severe SARS-CoV-2 infection. The overall study: Sequencing input comprised bulk RNA from unsorted whole blood; chain pairing was not available.

V dropped 7 bases and J dropped 0 bases, with 15 bases sitting between them. The CDR3 runs to 15 residues. Germline lookup yields CDR1 SQVTM and CDR2 ANQGSEA. Individual cDNA molecules each received unique molecular identifiers attached to them. TCRdb itself ran the 5' RACE reads through MiXCR, one entry per CDR3 protein. The sample consists of approximately 81,000 distinct CDR3 sequences, around 13% of them appearing once. The V and J genes are TRBV29-1 and TRBJ2-2, with D possibly matching TRBD1 (5 bases). The sample taken for sequencing was whole blood. This TCR was sampled from an adult who was a healthcare worker with PCR-confirmed SARS-CoV-2 infection or an uninfected control (not recorded which). CDR3 coding DNA: TGCAGCGCCCTTACTGACAGCGCGAACACCGGGGAGCTGTTTTTT. Its protein is CSALTDSANTGELFF.